This T cell receptor (beta chain) was sequenced during a study of cytomegalovirus exposure and HLA in healthy donors. V dropped 0 bases and J dropped 2 bases, with 17 bases sitting between them. Germline-derived CDR1 and CDR2 are SGHDT and YYEEEE. This CDR3 has 17 residues. Vbeta (60) and Jbeta (13) primers were used in the PCR. Clones were read by immunoSEQ multiplex PCR, and TCRdb kept only the in-frame ones, dropping some. The repertoire consists of about 260,000 clones, with just under 85% occurring once and the leading ten covering 1.5% to 2.5%. Turning to this clone: Its antigen is unidentified.

Study findings and constraints: It has been reported that TCR beta sequences accurately predicted the HLA-A and HLA-B alleles of most subjects.

Sequencing used PBMCs. The J gene is TRBJ2-5, the V gene TRBV5-6, with D perhaps matching TRBD1 (6 bases). The TCR was taken from a woman aged 40 to 55 in good health and CMV-seropositive. In DNA form, the CDR3 reads TGTGCCAGCAGCTTGGACCTGACCGGACAGTCTCAAGAGACCCAGTACTTC. It codes for CASSLDLTGQSQETQYF.